The sequence of this T cell receptor (beta chain) was determined in a study of tumor and adjacent non-tumor tissue in lung cancer. Study-level information: Some 3.9 million productive TCRbeta reads were obtained per sample on average.

Trimming took 6 bases from V and 2 from J; bases not matched to a gene: 14. The CDR3 contains 18 residues. Germline V gene lookup returns CDR1 LGHNA and CDR2 YNFKEQ. TCRbeta libraries were built with three rounds of nested PCR, modified from ARM-PCR. A single record per CDR3 protein comes from TCRdb applying MiXCR to the multiplex PCR reads. The table includes fewer than 90,000 distinct CDR3 sequences, more than 75% detected once. The template was RNA from unsorted bulk tissue. More than 3 cm separated this lung sample from the edge of the tumor. Study outcomes and limitations: Higher tumor TCR diversity was associated with shorter survival. Tumor repertoires had a smaller top 100 clone share than normal lung. Tumor tissue had significantly higher TCR diversity than normal lung.

As regards this clonotype: What it binds is not known. Since the CDR3 does not end with the conserved phenylalanine or tryptophan, this likely comes from a read error.

This receptor was identified in a woman aged 45 to 65 with non-small cell lung cancer. The gene calls are TRBV4-2 and TRBJ2-7; TRBD2 matches at 12 bases. Sequenced input: distant non-tumor lung tissue. The CDR3: CASRQQFGTSGRPYEQYL. The DNA for the CDR3 is TGTGCCAGCAGACAACAGTTTGGGACTAGCGGGCGACCCTACGAGCAGTACTTA.